This TCR beta chain was documented in a study of T cells in Graves' hyperthyroidism and ophthalmopathy. In the study overall: Peripheral blood sampling occurred at initial diagnosis, before any treatment.

Any patient presenting with uncontrolled infection, other autoimmune disease, pregnancy or lactation was left out. Fresh peripheral blood, around 10 ml, yielded the PBMCs. V dropped 4 bases and J dropped 4; count of bases not matched to a gene: 6. The germline V gene encodes CDR1 LNHDA and CDR2 SQIVND (reference sequence). The CDR3 contains 15 residues. Study-wide points: Ophthalmopathy was model-predicted a median approximately six months pre-onset.

RNA transcripts served as the template for amplifying TCR beta CDR3 regions. An initial round of RT-PCR targeting the TCR CDR3 relied on the HTBI primer set. MiXCR, applied by TCRdb to the multiplex PCR reads, yields one record per CDR3 protein. The data show more than 350,000 distinct CDR3 sequences, roughly 15% seen once. As regards this clonotype: Its antigen is unknown.

The chain recombines TRBV19 with TRBJ2-2, with TRBD1 matching 7 bases. The receptor's source is a woman aged 60-75 years with Graves' ophthalmopathy. Sequences were obtained from blood. The chain's CDR3 is CASSTDRAGTGELFF. CDR3 DNA: TGTGCCAGTAGTACAGACAGGGCGGGCACCGGGGAGCTGTTTTTT.